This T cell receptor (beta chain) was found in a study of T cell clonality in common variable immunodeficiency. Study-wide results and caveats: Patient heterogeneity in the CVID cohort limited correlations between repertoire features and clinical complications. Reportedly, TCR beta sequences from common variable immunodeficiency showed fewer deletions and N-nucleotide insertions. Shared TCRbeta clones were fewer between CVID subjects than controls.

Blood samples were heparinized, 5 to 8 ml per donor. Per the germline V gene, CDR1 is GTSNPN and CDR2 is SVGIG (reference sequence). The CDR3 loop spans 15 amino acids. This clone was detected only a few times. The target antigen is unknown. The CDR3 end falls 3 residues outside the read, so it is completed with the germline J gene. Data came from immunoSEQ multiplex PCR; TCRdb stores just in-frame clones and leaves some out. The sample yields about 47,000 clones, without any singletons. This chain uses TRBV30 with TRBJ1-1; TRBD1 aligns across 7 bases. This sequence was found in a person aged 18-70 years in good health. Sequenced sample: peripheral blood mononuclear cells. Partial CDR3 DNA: TGTGCCTGGAGTGCCTGGGGACAGACCTTCATGCGA. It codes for CAWSAWGQTFMR. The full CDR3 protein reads CAWSAWGQTFMRAFF. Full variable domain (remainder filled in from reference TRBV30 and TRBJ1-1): SQTIHQWPATLVQPVGSPLSLECTVEGTSNPNLYWYRQAAGRGLQLLFYSVGIGQISSEVPQNLSASRPQDRQFILSSKKLLLSDSGFYLCAWSAWGQTFMRAFFGQGTRLTVV.